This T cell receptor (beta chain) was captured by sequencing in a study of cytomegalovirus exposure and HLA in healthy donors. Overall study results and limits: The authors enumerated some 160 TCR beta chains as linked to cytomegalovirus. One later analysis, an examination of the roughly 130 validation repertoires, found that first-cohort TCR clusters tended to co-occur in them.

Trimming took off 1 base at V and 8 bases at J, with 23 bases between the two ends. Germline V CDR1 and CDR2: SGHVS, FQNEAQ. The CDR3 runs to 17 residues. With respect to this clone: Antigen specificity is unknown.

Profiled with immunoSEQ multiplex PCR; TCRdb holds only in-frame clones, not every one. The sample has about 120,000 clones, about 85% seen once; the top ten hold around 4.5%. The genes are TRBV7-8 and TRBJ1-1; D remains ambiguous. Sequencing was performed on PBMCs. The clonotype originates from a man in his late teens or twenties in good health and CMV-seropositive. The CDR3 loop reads CASSLERKGDRPKEAFF. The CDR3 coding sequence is TGTGCCAGCAGCTTAGAGCGAAAGGGAGATCGACCTAAAGAAGCTTTCTTT.